This T cell receptor beta chain derives from a study of blood T cell repertoires in COVID-19. Sequencing was performed with immunoSEQ multiplex PCR; in TCRdb, only in-frame clones are kept and a portion is missing. The sample consists of over 150,000 clones, roughly four fifths of them appearing once. The length of the CDR3 is 13 residues. The V gene lost 2 bases and the J gene lost 1 base, with 5 bases spanning the gap. Germline CDR1 and CDR2: SEHNR and FQNEAQ (reference sequence). Sequencing input: peripheral blood. This sequence originates from a man aged 80 or over with acute or convalescent COVID-19. This rearrangement joins TRBV7-9 to TRBJ1-2; no reliable D call. CDR3 DNA sequence: TGTGCCAGCAGCTTAACTCTTAACTATGGCTACACCTTC. Protein product: CASSLTLNYGYTF.